Here is one TCR beta chain with its context. Antigen specificity is unknown. The data belong to a study of cytomegalovirus exposure and HLA in healthy donors. Germline CDR1 is KGHSH and CDR2 is LQKENI. This CDR3 region has 15 residues. The V end was cut by 3 bases, the J end by 4 bases, with 15 bases between. Both 60 Vbeta primers and 13 Jbeta primers went into the PCR. Only in-frame clones appear in the TCRdb table, and some are missing; sequencing was by immunoSEQ multiplex PCR. Among roughly 150,000 clones, about 82% were seen once, and the ten largest hold approximately 2.4%. General observations from the study: Presence/absence analyses assumed roughly uniform sequencing depth across donors. The study labeled 150 or so TCR beta chains cytomegalovirus-associated. There were reportedly fewer N-insertions in an Asian-associated ancestry cluster than the approximately 670-donor mean, in a later analysis.

This receptor was identified in a male donor in good health and CMV-seronegative. What was sequenced was PBMCs. The V gene is TRBV18, the J gene TRBJ1-1; weak D call: TRBD1 (6 bases). CDR3 residues: CASSPGRGGVTEAFF. CDR3 nucleotides: TGTGCCAGCTCACCGGGCAGGGGTGGGGTCACTGAAGCTTTCTTT. Filled out from reference TRBV18 and TRBJ1-1, the complete variable domain reads NAGVMQNPRHLVRRRGQEARLRCSPMKGHSHVYWYRQLPEEGLKFMVYLQKENIIDESGMPKERFSAEFPKEGPSILRIQQVVRGDSAAYFCASSPGRGGVTEAFFGQGTRLTVV.